These T cell receptor beta chains were read from a single sample in a study. TCRdb itself ran the RT-PCR reads through MiXCR, one entry per CDR3 protein. The repertoire holds fewer than 800,000 distinct CDR3 sequences, with approximately 15% as singletons. What was sequenced was memory CD4+ T cells from blood. The receptors were gathered from a female donor in good health, serving as a healthy control. The CDR3 runs from the conserved cysteine through the conserved F or W. The order of the fields is V gene, J gene, D gene, clone size, CDR3 protein, CDR3 DNA. The D gene is left open where the match is weak. Clone sizes are given selectively: once, few, many, or a class where the clone is expanded.

>TRBV6-5|TRBJ2-7|NA|few
CASGVGYYEQYF
TGTGCCAGCGGGGTGGGTTACTACGAGCAGTACTTC
>TRBV20-1|TRBJ2-6|NA|many
CSADPTSGANVLTF
TGCAGTGCCGATCCTACTTCTGGGGCCAACGTCCTGACTTTC
>TRBV6-4|TRBJ1-1|NA|few
CASSPEGGMAEAFF
TGTGCCAGCAGCCCGGAGGGGGGTATGGCTGAAGCTTTCTTT
>TRBV7-2|TRBJ2-1|TRBD1|many
CASSTRRQGNEQFF
TGTGCCAGCAGCACGCGACGACAGGGCAATGAGCAGTTCTTC
>TRBV5-5|TRBJ2-1|NA|NA
CASSFGFVSVNEQFF
TGTGCCAGCAGCTTCGGATTTGTTAGCGTCAATGAGCAGTTCTTC
>TRBV10-2|TRBJ2-2|NA|NA
CASSEPSASTGELFF
TGCGCCAGCAGTGAACCCTCTGCTTCCACCGGGGAGCTGTTTTTT
>TRBV7-2|TRBJ1-4|NA|NA
CASSLVRGRGTNEKLFF
TGTGCCAGCAGCTTAGTGCGGGGGCGGGGAACTAATGAAAAACTGTTTTTT
>TRBV12-3/TRBV12-4|TRBJ2-5|NA|many
CASSLGEETQYF
TGTGCCAGCAGCTTGGGAGAAGAGACCCAGTACTTC
>TRBV7-2|TRBJ2-5|TRBD2|few
CASSPGEVAGARETQYF
TGTGCCAGCAGCCCGGGAGAGGTAGCGGGAGCGAGGGAGACCCAGTACTTC
>TRBV20-1|TRBJ2-7|TRBD2|once
CSARDPTSGRSEQYF
TGCAGTGCTAGGGATCCGACTAGCGGGAGGAGCGAGCAGTACTTC
>TRBV12-3/TRBV12-4|TRBJ2-1|NA|NA
CASSSDGRQFF
TGTGCCAGCAGCTCGGACGGGAGGCAGTTCTTC
>TRBV5-1|TRBJ1-2|TRBD1|many
CASSLGTDPYGYTF
TGCGCCAGCAGCCTGGGGACAGACCCATATGGCTACACCTTC
>TRBV5-6|TRBJ1-5|NA|NA
CASSSGQRNQPQHF
TGTGCCAGCAGCTCAGGACAGAGGAATCAGCCCCAGCATTTT
>TRBV11-2|TRBJ2-7|NA|once
CAGGLGPPPYEQYF
TGTGCCGGGGGACTCGGCCCCCCTCCCTACGAGCAGTACTTC
>TRBV19|TRBJ1-5|NA|NA
CASSGQTSNQPQHF
TGTGCCAGTAGTGGACAGACTAGCAATCAGCCCCAGCATTTT
>TRBV28|TRBJ1-3|NA|NA
CASCSPAKGGNTIYF
TGTGCCAGCTGCTCCCCAGCCAAGGGGGGAAACACCATATATTTT
>TRBV18|TRBJ2-1|NA|NA
CASSPQDLWEQFF
TGTGCCAGCTCACCTCAGGACCTTTGGGAGCAGTTCTTC
>TRBV20-1|TRBJ2-2|TRBD2|NA
CSARDERGNTGELFF
TGCAGTGCTAGAGATGAGCGGGGAAACACCGGGGAGCTGTTTTTT
>TRBV11-2|TRBJ1-4|NA|NA
CASSLDPGEKLFF
TGTGCCAGCAGCTTAGATCCGGGTGAAAAACTGTTTTTT
>TRBV5-5|TRBJ2-2|TRBD2|NA
CASSLSVTSLGGELFF
TGTGCCAGCAGCTTGAGCGTGACTAGCCTCGGCGGGGAGCTGTTTTTT
>TRBV7-2|TRBJ2-1|NA|NA
CASSGALGYNEQFF
TGTGCCAGCAGTGGAGCTTTGGGCTACAATGAGCAGTTCTTC
>TRBV7-2|TRBJ2-3|NA|many
CASSFTEADTQYF
TGTGCCAGCAGCTTTACCGAGGCAGATACGCAGTATTTT
>TRBV9|TRBJ2-1|NA|few
CASSDVSGNAEQFF
TGTGCCAGCAGCGATGTATCGGGAAATGCAGAGCAGTTCTTC
>TRBV10-3|TRBJ2-7|TRBD2|NA
CAISGRTSGSGSEQYF
TGTGCCATCAGTGGGCGGACTAGCGGGTCGGGGAGCGAGCAGTACTTC
>TRBV2|TRBJ2-1|NA|NA
CASSEAYTDNEQFF
TGTGCCAGCAGTGAAGCCTACACGGACAATGAGCAGTTCTTC
>TRBV12-3/TRBV12-4|TRBJ1-1|TRBD1|NA
CASTLGQGGTEAFF
TGTGCCAGCACCCTCGGACAGGGGGGAACTGAAGCTTTCTTT
>TRBV5-1|TRBJ2-2|TRBD2|NA
CASSSGTSGSAGELFF
TGCGCCAGCAGCTCCGGGACTAGCGGGTCGGCCGGGGAGCTGTTTTTT
>TRBV10-3|TRBJ1-1|TRBD1|few
CATSTGSNTEAFF
TGTGCCACCTCGACAGGGAGCAACACTGAAGCTTTCTTT
>TRBV4-3|TRBJ2-4|NA|many
CASSQDRYAKNIQYF
TGCGCCAGCAGCCAAGATCGGTACGCCAAAAACATTCAGTACTTC